This T cell receptor (beta chain) was recorded in a study of PD-L1 blockade in urothelial cancer. The CDR3 spans 13 residues. With 5 bases removed from V and 6 bases from J, the gap between germline ends came to 10 bases. Germline assignment: CDR1 SEHNR and CDR2 FQNEAQ (reference sequence). The data were produced by immunoSEQ multiplex PCR, yet TCRdb's version contains in-frame clones alone and is incomplete. The sample has approximately 14,000 clones; roughly 90% are singletons. The sequence came from a man between 70 and 80 years old with urothelial cancer. The chain uses TRBV7-9 and TRBJ1-4, with a weak D call TRBD1 (5 bases). The sample consisted of PBMCs, taken around atezolizumab (anti-PD-L1) treatment. This CDR3 reads CASSAPGDEKLFF. CDR3 nucleotide sequence: TGTGCCAGCAGCGCCCCGGGGGATGAAAAACTGTTTTTT. Full variable domain (missing parts from reference TRBV7-9 and TRBJ1-4): DTGVSQNPRHKITKRGQNVTFRCDPISEHNRLYWYRQTLGQGPEFLTYFQNEAQLEKSRLLSDRFSAERPKGSFSTLEIQRTEQGDSAMYLCASSAPGDEKLFFGSGTQLSVL.